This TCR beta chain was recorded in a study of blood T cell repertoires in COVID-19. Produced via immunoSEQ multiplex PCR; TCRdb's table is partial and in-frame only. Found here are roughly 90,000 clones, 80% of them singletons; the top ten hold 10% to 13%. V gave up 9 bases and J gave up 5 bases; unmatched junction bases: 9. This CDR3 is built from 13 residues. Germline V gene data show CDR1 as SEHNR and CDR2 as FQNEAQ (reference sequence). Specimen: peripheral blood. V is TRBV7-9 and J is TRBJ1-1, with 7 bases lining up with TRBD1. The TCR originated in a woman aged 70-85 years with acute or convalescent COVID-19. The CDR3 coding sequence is TGTGCCAGTACAGACAGGGTAGGGACTGAAGCTTTCTTT. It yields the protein CASTDRVGTEAFF.